This T cell receptor beta chain was sequenced in a study of persistence of HIV-infected CD4 T cells. Study-level findings and limits: The rare CMV-responding cells with HIV-1 proviruses were not separately TCR-sequenced. CMV- and Gag-responding cells had lower TCRbeta richness than CD3/CD28-responding cells.

The CDR3 runs 16 residues. The germline CDR1 and CDR2 sequences are LGHNT and FRNRAP. With V trimmed by 1 base and J by 6 bases, 7 bases remained unmatched. The immunoSEQ assay was version 4, run in survey mode. Sequencing was performed with immunoSEQ multiplex PCR; in TCRdb, only in-frame clones are kept and a portion is missing. Counted here are approximately 65,000 clones, 65% to 75% occurring once; the ten biggest clones make up roughly 1.7%. Notes on this clone: Antigen: not known.

Overlapping HIV-1 Gag 15-mer peptides at 1 ug per peptide per mL were used. CD40L/CD69 double-negative CD45RO-high memory CD4+ T cells were collected. Adults with HIV-1 started suppressive ART while chronically infected. Donors had CD4+ T cell counts above 400 cells/uL and were CMV-seropositive. The sequenced sample was CD4+ T cells sorted from PBMCs after approximately 18-hour stimulation, obtained from a patient who received antiretroviral therapy. The V and J genes are TRBV12-5 and TRBJ2-1; 9 bases match TRBD2. The origin of this receptor is an adult man with HIV who was CMV-seropositive. The CDR3, as DNA: TGTGCTAGTGGTTTGGCCGGGACTAGCAAAGGCAATGAGCAGTTCTTC. It specifies CASGLAGTSKGNEQFF.